Shown below are 5 T cell receptor beta chains from a single sample sequenced in a study of blood T cell repertoires in COVID-19. Here immunoSEQ multiplex PCR was the method, and the copy in TCRdb shows in-frame clones only, minus some. This table has fewer than 500,000 clones, about 87% appearing once. The sequenced sample consisted of PBMCs or T cells enriched from blood (not recorded which). The receptor set was obtained from a man younger than 40 who had recovered from COVID-19.

The chain carries TRBV10-3 and TRBJ1-1; D possibly corresponds to TRBD1 (6 bases). Per germline, CDR1 ENHRY and CDR2 SYGVKD. The CDR3 has 13 amino acids. V gave up 5 bases and J gave up 3 bases, with 10 bases separating them. The CDR3 is CAISTGRDTEAFF. Written as DNA, the CDR3 is TGTGCCATCAGTACAGGGAGGGACACTGAAGCTTTCTTT.

This clone was recorded at least ten times. This sequence joins TRBV10-1 and TRBJ2-1; D is perhaps TRBD2 (5 bases). The CDR3 is 15 amino acids. The germline V gene encodes CDR1 WNHNN and CDR2 SYGVQD (reference sequence). V lost 3 bases and J 0 bases, leaving 9 bases between the germline ends. This chain's CDR3 is CASSDSGSSYNEQFF. The DNA for the CDR3 is TGCGCCAGCAGTGATTCGGGGTCCTCCTACAATGAGCAGTTCTTC.

The rearrangement links TRBV12-3 or TRBV12-4 to TRBJ2-5; 7 bases match TRBD2. There are 12 residues in the CDR3. V shed 4 bases and J 6 bases; nucleotides not matched to a gene: 2. This chain's CDR3 is CASSYGGKTQYF. In DNA, the CDR3 is TGTGCCAGCAGTTACGGGGGGAAGACCCAGTACTTC.

The chain combines TRBV6-5 with TRBJ1-5; 12 bases are shared with TRBD1. The germline V gene encodes CDR1 MNHEY and CDR2 SVGAGI. The length of the CDR3 is 15 residues. With V trimmed by 6 bases and J by 7 bases, 7 bases remained unmatched. CDR3 residues: CASRSGTGGWQPQHF. In nucleotides, the CDR3 is TGTGCCAGCAGGTCCGGGACAGGGGGCTGGCAGCCCCAGCATTTT.

This clone was observed a few times. The chain employs TRBV18 and TRBJ1-2; the D gene is possibly TRBD1 (6 bases). CDR1 is KGHSH, CDR2 LQKENI, per germline. The CDR3 is 14 amino acids. V was cut by 2 bases and J by 6 bases, with 13 bases left in between. The CDR3 reads CASSPSLSGDGYTF. DNA of the CDR3: TGTGCCAGCTCACCAAGTTTGTCAGGGGATGGCTACACCTTC. The full variable domain, completed using reference TRBV18 and TRBJ1-2, is NAGVMQNPRHLVRRRGQEARLRCSPMKGHSHVYWYRQLPEEGLKFMVYLQKENIIDESGMPKERFSAEFPKEGPSILRIQQVVRGDSAAYFCASSPSLSGDGYTFGSGTRLTVV.